This is a list of T cell receptor beta chains from one sample in a study of T cells after yellow fever vaccination. TCRdb re-analysed the 5' RACE reads in MiXCR, keeping a single row per CDR3 protein. The repertoire holds 70,000 or so distinct CDR3 sequences, with under 6.5% as singletons. The sequencing here drew on CD4+ T cells sorted from PBMCs, taken less than 18 days after the first yellow fever vaccination. The receptors shown here come from a man aged 18 to 30 who received the YFV17D yellow fever vaccine. Each CDR3 is given with its conserved first and last residue. A D gene is named only where the DNA matches it firmly. The size field is filled for only some rows; it gives once, few, many or a size class.

v_call: TRBV5-1; j_call: TRBJ2-2; cdr3_length: 16; clone_size: many; d_call: TRBD2; cdr3_nt: TGCGCCAGCAGCTTGGCCGGGAGGGCGAACACCGGGGAGCTGTTTTTT; cdr3_aa: CASSLAGRANTGELFF
v_call: TRBV20-1; j_call: TRBJ1-5; cdr3_length: 14; clone_size: many; d_call: NA; cdr3_nt: TGCAGTGCTGCCCAAGGGCACCTCAATCAGCCCCAGCATTTT; cdr3_aa: CSAAQGHLNQPQHF
v_call: TRBV18; j_call: TRBJ2-3; cdr3_length: 15; clone_size: many; d_call: TRBD1; cdr3_nt: TGTGCCAGCTCACTCCGGGACAGGGATGGTGATACGCAGTATTTT; cdr3_aa: CASSLRDRDGDTQYF
v_call: TRBV27; j_call: TRBJ2-5; cdr3_length: 13; clone_size: many; d_call: NA; cdr3_nt: TGTGCCAGCAGTGCCAGGGGCCTGGAGACCCAGTACTTC; cdr3_aa: CASSARGLETQYF
v_call: TRBV4-1; j_call: TRBJ2-1; cdr3_length: 15; clone_size: many; d_call: TRBD2; cdr3_nt: TGCGCCAGCAGCCAAGTTACGTGGGGGGGAGGTGAGCAGTTCTTC; cdr3_aa: CASSQVTWGGGEQFF
v_call: TRBV7-2; j_call: TRBJ1-5; cdr3_length: 14; clone_size: many; d_call: TRBD1; cdr3_nt: TGTGCCAGCAGCCCAGACAGGGATAAGCAGCCCCAGCATTTT; cdr3_aa: CASSPDRDKQPQHF
v_call: TRBV30; j_call: TRBJ1-2; cdr3_length: 13; clone_size: few; d_call: TRBD1; cdr3_nt: TGTGCCTGTTTTAGCCGGGACAGCTATGGCTACACCTTC; cdr3_aa: CACFSRDSYGYTF
v_call: TRBV20-1; j_call: TRBJ1-5; cdr3_length: 15; clone_size: NA; d_call: NA; cdr3_nt: TGCAGTGCTGAGGACTTACGGGCCTCTAATCAGCCCCAGCATTTT; cdr3_aa: CSAEDLRASNQPQHF
v_call: TRBV6-1; j_call: TRBJ2-5; cdr3_length: 14; clone_size: many; d_call: TRBD2; cdr3_nt: TGTGCCAGCAGTGATGGACTAGCTAGGAAGACCCAGTACTTC; cdr3_aa: CASSDGLARKTQYF
v_call: TRBV18; j_call: TRBJ2-2; cdr3_length: 13; clone_size: many; d_call: NA; cdr3_nt: TGTGCCAGCTCACCAGGGGCAACCGGGGAGCTGTTTTTT; cdr3_aa: CASSPGATGELFF
v_call: TRBV29-1; j_call: TRBJ2-3; cdr3_length: 15; clone_size: many; d_call: TRBD2; cdr3_nt: TGCAGCGCTGCGTGGGGACGGGGGGGCACAGATACGCAGTATTTT; cdr3_aa: CSAAWGRGGTDTQYF
v_call: TRBV5-4; j_call: TRBJ2-3; cdr3_length: 13; clone_size: many; d_call: NA; cdr3_nt: TGTGCCAGCAGCCATGAAGAAACAGATACGCAGTATTTT; cdr3_aa: CASSHEETDTQYF
v_call: TRBV28; j_call: TRBJ2-1; cdr3_length: 14; clone_size: many; d_call: NA; cdr3_nt: TGTGCCAGCAGTTTACGGTTCCTAGCCCATGAGCAGTTCTTC; cdr3_aa: CASSLRFLAHEQFF
v_call: TRBV5-1; j_call: TRBJ2-5; cdr3_length: 16; clone_size: many; d_call: TRBD2; cdr3_nt: TGCGCCAGCAGCTTATTAGCGGGGGCAACAAAAGAGACCCAGTACTTC; cdr3_aa: CASSLLAGATKETQYF
v_call: TRBV12-3/TRBV12-4; j_call: TRBJ1-1; cdr3_length: 14; clone_size: many; d_call: TRBD1; cdr3_nt: TGTGCCAGCAGTGTACAGGGGGCGAGCACTGAAGCTTTCTTT; cdr3_aa: CASSVQGASTEAFF
v_call: TRBV6-2/TRBV6-3; j_call: TRBJ2-7; cdr3_length: 11; clone_size: many; d_call: NA; cdr3_nt: TGTGCCAGCGGAGCGTCTTACGAGCAGTACTTC; cdr3_aa: CASGASYEQYF
v_call: TRBV10-3; j_call: TRBJ2-5; cdr3_length: 14; clone_size: many; d_call: NA; cdr3_nt: TGTGCCATCAGTCGGGACTCCAACCAAGAGACCCAGTACTTC; cdr3_aa: CAISRDSNQETQYF
v_call: TRBV5-1; j_call: TRBJ2-1; cdr3_length: 13; clone_size: many; d_call: NA; cdr3_nt: TGCGCCAGCAGCCCACCTGTCCACAATGAGCAGTTCTTC; cdr3_aa: CASSPPVHNEQFF
v_call: TRBV7-2; j_call: TRBJ2-5; cdr3_length: 13; clone_size: NA; d_call: NA; cdr3_nt: TGTGCCAGCAGCTCCCCTGTAGTTGAGACCCAGTACTTC; cdr3_aa: CASSSPVVETQYF
v_call: TRBV5-1; j_call: TRBJ1-2; cdr3_length: 15; clone_size: many; d_call: NA; cdr3_nt: TGCGCCAGCAGCCCCGAGGGGGGGGTTTGGTATGGCTACACCTTC; cdr3_aa: CASSPEGGVWYGYTF
v_call: TRBV20-1; j_call: TRBJ2-4; cdr3_length: 16; clone_size: many; d_call: TRBD1; cdr3_nt: TGCAGTGCTAGACCCCAAGGACAGGGAGTCATGGACATTCAGTACTTC; cdr3_aa: CSARPQGQGVMDIQYF
v_call: TRBV20-1; j_call: TRBJ2-3; cdr3_length: 12; clone_size: few; d_call: NA; cdr3_nt: TGCAGTGCTAGAGATCACCTGGATACGCAGTATTTT; cdr3_aa: CSARDHLDTQYF
v_call: TRBV4-3; j_call: TRBJ2-3; cdr3_length: 17; clone_size: many; d_call: NA; cdr3_nt: TGCGCCAGCAGCCAGGGCCATCGGGGGGCCGGGATTGATACGCAGTATTTT; cdr3_aa: CASSQGHRGAGIDTQYF
v_call: TRBV5-1; j_call: TRBJ2-1; cdr3_length: 16; clone_size: many; d_call: TRBD1; cdr3_nt: TGCGCCAGCAGCTTGGCCGGGACAGGGAATCGTAATGAGCAGTTCTTC; cdr3_aa: CASSLAGTGNRNEQFF
v_call: TRBV20-1; j_call: TRBJ1-3; cdr3_length: 14; clone_size: many; d_call: TRBD1; cdr3_nt: TGCAGTGCTGTTGACAGGGGCTCTGGAAACACCATATATTTT; cdr3_aa: CSAVDRGSGNTIYF
v_call: TRBV5-1; j_call: TRBJ1-1; cdr3_length: 14; clone_size: many; d_call: TRBD1; cdr3_nt: TGCGCCAGCAGCCGGGACAGTATGAACACTGAAGCTTTCTTT; cdr3_aa: CASSRDSMNTEAFF
v_call: TRBV7-8; j_call: TRBJ2-1; cdr3_length: 15; clone_size: many; d_call: NA; cdr3_nt: TGTGCCAGCAGCTTGGGTCAGGCCTCCTACAATGAGCAGTTCTTC; cdr3_aa: CASSLGQASYNEQFF
v_call: TRBV5-4; j_call: TRBJ2-1; cdr3_length: 13; clone_size: many; d_call: NA; cdr3_nt: TGTGCCAGCAGCGGAGACTATCCGAGTGAGCAGTTCTTC; cdr3_aa: CASSGDYPSEQFF
v_call: TRBV5-1; j_call: TRBJ1-6; cdr3_length: 14; clone_size: many; d_call: NA; cdr3_nt: TGCGCCAGCAGCTTGGATCAGGGAGGATCACCCCTCCACTTT; cdr3_aa: CASSLDQGGSPLHF
v_call: TRBV3-1; j_call: TRBJ2-3; cdr3_length: 12; clone_size: many; d_call: NA; cdr3_nt: TGTGCCAGCAGCCGCAGCGCAGATACGCAGTATTTT; cdr3_aa: CASSRSADTQYF
v_call: TRBV6-2/TRBV6-3; j_call: TRBJ2-7; cdr3_length: 14; clone_size: many; d_call: NA; cdr3_nt: TGTGCCAGCGGGGACCCCCAGGGAGCCTACGAGCAGTACTTC; cdr3_aa: CASGDPQGAYEQYF
v_call: TRBV5-6; j_call: TRBJ1-2; cdr3_length: 14; clone_size: many; d_call: NA; cdr3_nt: TGTGCCAGCAGCTTGGTCCAGGGGAACTATGGCTACACCTTC; cdr3_aa: CASSLVQGNYGYTF
v_call: TRBV20-1; j_call: TRBJ1-4; cdr3_length: 16; clone_size: many; d_call: NA; cdr3_nt: TGCAGTGCCCAAAGACAGGCCCATACAACTAATGAAAAACTGTTTTTT; cdr3_aa: CSAQRQAHTTNEKLFF
v_call: TRBV20-1; j_call: TRBJ2-3; cdr3_length: 16; clone_size: NA; d_call: TRBD2; cdr3_nt: TGCTGTGCCCACCGCAACCCGGGACTAGCGGTAGATACGCAGTATTTT; cdr3_aa: CCAHRNPGLAVDTQYF
v_call: TRBV7-2; j_call: TRBJ1-2; cdr3_length: 14; clone_size: once; d_call: NA; cdr3_nt: TGTGCCAGCAGCCCCGGGTCCGAAACCTATGGCTACACCTTC; cdr3_aa: CASSPGSETYGYTF
v_call: TRBV5-6; j_call: TRBJ2-5; cdr3_length: 12; clone_size: many; d_call: NA; cdr3_nt: TGTGCCAGCAGCTTGTGGAGGGAGACCCAGTACTTC; cdr3_aa: CASSLWRETQYF
v_call: TRBV20-1; j_call: TRBJ1-1; cdr3_length: 13; clone_size: NA; d_call: NA; cdr3_nt: TGCAGAGCTACCCGACAGTCTATGACTGAAGCTTTCTTT; cdr3_aa: CRATRQSMTEAFF
v_call: TRBV12-3/TRBV12-4; j_call: TRBJ1-6; cdr3_length: 14; clone_size: many; d_call: NA; cdr3_nt: TGTGCCAGCAGTTCACAGCCCTATAATTCACCCCTCCACTTT; cdr3_aa: CASSSQPYNSPLHF
v_call: TRBV12-3/TRBV12-4; j_call: TRBJ2-1; cdr3_length: 11; clone_size: few; d_call: NA; cdr3_nt: TGTGCCAGCAGTGATATCGATGAGCAGTTCTTC; cdr3_aa: CASSDIDEQFF
v_call: TRBV5-1; j_call: TRBJ2-3; cdr3_length: 15; clone_size: many; d_call: TRBD2; cdr3_nt: TGCGCCAGCAGCTTACTAGCGGGAGGCACAGATACGCAGTATTTT; cdr3_aa: CASSLLAGGTDTQYF